This TCR beta chain was captured by sequencing in a study of T cells after yellow fever vaccination. This CDR3 is built from 15 residues. Trimming stripped 5 bases from V and 5 bases from J, with 18 bases between. Germline CDR1 reads LGHNA; CDR2 reads YSLEER. MiXCR, run by TCRdb on the 5' RACE reads, gives a single entry per CDR3 protein. The sample carries about 300,000 distinct CDR3 sequences, approximately 10% recorded once. This material consisted of CD4+ T cells sorted from PBMCs, taken 5 days after the yellow fever booster vaccination. V gene TRBV4-3 combines with J gene TRBJ2-5; D tentatively fits TRBD1 or TRBD2 (5 bases each). The origin of this receptor is a man younger than 30 who received the YFV17D yellow fever vaccine. The CDR3: CASSLRGVAGETQYF. The CDR3 nucleotides read TGCGCCAGCAGCTTACGAGGGGTGGCCGGGGAGACCCAGTACTTC.